These T cell receptor beta chains were read from a single sample in a study of PD-L1 blockade in urothelial cancer. The method was immunoSEQ multiplex PCR; TCRdb's version includes in-frame clones alone and lacks a portion of them. The sample shows under 80,000 clones, roughly four fifths of them seen only once. The starting material was PBMCs, obtained around atezolizumab (anti-PD-L1) treatment. These receptors all come from a man in his 70s with urothelial cancer. The CDR3 runs from the conserved cysteine through the conserved F or W.

J | V | length | CDR3
TRBJ2-1 | TRBV6-1 | 16 | CASSESSAGGPPEQFF
TRBJ2-5 | TRBV6-6 | 15 | CASSTKGQVQETQYF
TRBJ1-5 | TRBV7-2 | 15 | CASSLARVGNQPQHF
TRBJ1-3 | TRBV29-1 | 12 | CSVRSSGNTIYF
TRBJ2-1 | TRBV28 | 15 | CASSLAGGTYNEQFF
TRBJ2-1 | TRBV15 | 16 | CATSRELAGVTNEQFF
TRBJ2-2 | TRBV7-9 | 17 | CASSPLQTSVNTGELFF
TRBJ1-2 | TRBV2 | 13 | CASSGEGSYGYTF
TRBJ2-7 | TRBV10-3 | 12 | CAISRTGYEQYF
TRBJ2-6 | TRBV4-3 | 18 | CASSQDHRRGGGANVLTF
TRBJ2-7 | TRBV11-2 | 15 | CASSLDRGVGYEQYF
TRBJ2-5 | TRBV11-3 | 18 | CASSPIRVWGRAQETQYF
TRBJ1-5 | TRBV19 | 15 | CVSQEGGARGQPQHF
TRBJ2-5 | TRBV27 | 15 | CASSFGRGGRETQYF
TRBJ2-5 | TRBV5-4 | 13 | CASSLTGPETQYF
TRBJ2-3 | TRBV27 | 14 | CASSLGRDTDTQYF